These T cell receptor beta chains were read from a single sample in a study. MiXCR was run by TCRdb on the 5' RACE reads, yielding one entry per CDR3 protein. Of 60,000 to 65,000 distinct CDR3 sequences in the sample, around a fifth were seen once. Sequenced input: memory CD4+ T cells sorted from a lymph node. These TCRs come from a female donor with breast cancer. The CDR3 runs from the conserved cysteine through the conserved F or W. Fields, in order: clone size, V gene, J gene, D gene, CDR3 protein, CDR3 DNA. The D gene is left open where the match is weak. Part of the rows lack a size; the others show once, few, many or a class for expanded clones.

>-|TRBV6-1|TRBJ1-5|TRBD1
CASQPGQANQPQHF
TGTGCCAGCCAACCGGGACAGGCCAATCAGCCCCAGCATTTT
>medium-sized|TRBV7-8|TRBJ1-1|TRBD1
CASSLARGLGTEAFF
TGTGCCAGCAGCTTAGCGAGGGGGCTAGGGACTGAAGCTTTCTTT
>-|TRBV30|TRBJ1-1|TRBD1
CAWSDSDRRERRRTEAFF
TGTGCCTGGAGTGACTCGGACAGGAGGGAGCGGCGAAGAACTGAAGCTTTCTTT
>few|TRBV6-1|TRBJ2-3|-
CASSEVAGTSTDTQYF
TGTGCCAGCAGTGAAGTGGCGGGGACAAGCACAGATACGCAGTATTTT
>-|TRBV20-1|TRBJ2-3|TRBD1
CSAREYRGWADTQYF
TGCAGTGCTAGAGAATACAGGGGTTGGGCAGATACGCAGTATTTT
>-|TRBV5-1|TRBJ2-1|TRBD2
CASRKFTGTSGYNEQFF
TGCGCCAGCAGAAAATTCACCGGGACTAGCGGCTACAATGAGCAGTTCTTC
>-|TRBV29-1|TRBJ1-1|-
CSVRTPYTEAFF
TGCAGCGTCAGGACCCCTTACACTGAAGCTTTCTTT
>-|TRBV6-5|TRBJ1-1|-
CASSDSQRGTEAFF
TGTGCCAGCAGCGACAGCCAGAGGGGCACTGAAGCTTTCTTT
>few|TRBV7-3|TRBJ2-3|-
CASSLKQGSDTQYF
TGTGCCAGCAGCCTGAAACAGGGATCAGATACGCAGTATTTT
>-|TRBV6-5|TRBJ2-3|TRBD2
CASRLAGVSDTQYF
TGTGCCAGCAGGCTAGCGGGGGTGTCGGATACGCAGTATTTT
>few|TRBV20-1|TRBJ2-7|TRBD2
CSARDAASGVGEQYF
TGCAGTGCTAGAGATGCTGCTAGCGGGGTAGGCGAGCAGTACTTC
>many|TRBV6-2/TRBV6-3|TRBJ1-2|-
CASSRSYGYTF
TGTGCCAGCAGTCGGTCCTATGGCTACACCTTC
>many|TRBV29-1|TRBJ2-3|TRBD2
CSVGISGVGTDTQYF
TGCAGCGTTGGAATTAGCGGGGTGGGCACAGATACGCAGTATTTT
>many|TRBV7-8|TRBJ2-7|-
CASSPHSYEQYF
TGTGCCAGCAGCCCCCACTCCTACGAGCAGTACTTC
>-|TRBV20-1|TRBJ1-6|-
CSVHSQGGSPLHF
TGCAGTGTTCACTCCCAAGGGGGTTCACCCCTCCACTTT
>-|TRBV9|TRBJ2-6|TRBD1
CASSVGTGAGVAGANVLTF
TGTGCCAGCAGCGTAGGGACAGGGGCGGGAGTAGCCGGGGCCAACGTCCTGACTTTC
>-|TRBV5-1|TRBJ1-2|-
CASSSEGRVYGYTF
TGCGCCAGCAGCTCGGAGGGACGGGTCTATGGCTACACCTTC
>few|TRBV7-2|TRBJ1-2|TRBD1
CASSSRTGERNTF
TGTGCCAGCAGCTCGAGGACAGGGGAAAGGAACACCTTC
>-|TRBV5-1|TRBJ2-5|-
CASSPLTGQETQYF
TGCGCCAGCAGCCCCCTGACGGGACAAGAGACCCAGTACTTC
>many|TRBV4-3|TRBJ2-2|-
CASSPRGDGTGELFF
TGCGCCAGCAGCCCAAGGGGGGATGGCACCGGGGAGCTGTTTTTT
>-|TRBV29-1|TRBJ2-1|-
CSVELGPRSYNEQFF
TGCAGCGTTGAACTGGGCCCACGCTCCTACAATGAGCAGTTCTTC
>-|TRBV7-3|TRBJ2-3|-
CASSLSGDMQYF
TGTGCCAGCAGCTTATCGGGAGATATGCAGTATTTT
>-|TRBV7-2|TRBJ1-2|-
CASKMGDSGYTF
TGTGCCAGCAAGATGGGGGACTCGGGCTACACCTTC
>few|TRBV7-9|TRBJ2-2|-
CAVQGPYAGELFF
TGTGCCGTACAGGGCCCCTACGCCGGGGAGCTGTTTTTT
>medium-sized|TRBV18|TRBJ1-1|TRBD1
CASSDRGRGSNTEAFF
TGTGCCAGCTCCGACAGGGGGCGCGGCTCGAACACTGAAGCTTTCTTT
>once|TRBV6-4|TRBJ2-3|-
CASSPGPVSDTHYF
TGTGCCAGCAGTCCGGGGCCGGTTTCAGATACGCATTATTTT
>many|TRBV9|TRBJ2-5|TRBD1
CASSVTGGTQYF
TGTGCCAGCAGCGTGACAGGGGGGACCCAGTACTTC
>-|TRBV7-2|TRBJ2-5|-
CASRGLRGFQETQYF
TGTGCCAGCAGGGGACTCAGGGGCTTCCAAGAGACCCAGTACTTC
>few|TRBV12-3/TRBV12-4|TRBJ2-2|-
CASSYDTAGELFF
TGTGCCAGCAGCTATGACACTGCCGGGGAGCTGTTTTTT
>-|TRBV20-1|TRBJ2-2|-
CSASWAGELFF
TGCAGTGCTAGTTGGGCCGGGGAGCTGTTTTTT
>few|TRBV7-2|TRBJ2-3|-
CASSPYADTQYF
TGTGCCAGCAGCCCCTATGCAGATACGCAGTATTTT
>-|TRBV24-1|TRBJ2-7|TRBD1
CATSDSDRGYEQYF
TGTGCCACCAGTGATTCGGACAGGGGCTACGAGCAGTACTTC
>-|TRBV18|TRBJ2-7|-
CASSPRWTSYEQYF
TGTGCCAGCTCTCCACGGTGGACCTCCTACGAGCAGTACTTC
>many|TRBV29-1|TRBJ1-2|-
CSAGIRTTTSGYGYTF
TGCAGCGCTGGAATCAGGACAACTACCTCTGGCTATGGCTACACCTTC
>many|TRBV18|TRBJ1-1|-
CASRDGMNTEAFF
TGTGCCAGCCGCGACGGGATGAACACTGAAGCTTTCTTT
>-|TRBV7-2|TRBJ2-1|-
CASSKRTVYNEQFF
TGTGCCAGCAGCAAGCGGACCGTCTACAATGAGCAGTTCTTC
>many|TRBV7-2|TRBJ2-7|-
CASSLQGRYEQYF
TGTGCCAGCAGCTTACAGGGCCGCTACGAGCAGTACTTC
>many|TRBV9|TRBJ1-1|-
CASSPRRINTEAFF
TGTGCCAGCAGCCCCCGACGCATCAACACTGAAGCTTTCTTT
>few|TRBV7-2|TRBJ2-1|-
CASSPGSFRDEQFF
TGTGCCAGCAGCCCGGGGTCATTTCGGGATGAGCAGTTCTTC
>few|TRBV7-3|TRBJ2-1|-
CASSLTTGRNEQFF
TGTGCCAGCAGCTTAACTACGGGGCGGAATGAGCAGTTCTTC
>-|TRBV28|TRBJ2-2|-
CASKFMGNTGELFF
TGTGCCAGCAAGTTTATGGGGAACACCGGGGAGCTGTTTTTT
>many|TRBV20-1|TRBJ2-3|-
CSANRDLNPGTDTQYF
TGCAGTGCTAATAGGGACCTCAACCCGGGGACAGATACGCAGTATTTT
>-|TRBV7-2|TRBJ1-1|-
CASSLGATANTEAFF
TGTGCCAGCAGCTTAGGGGCGACGGCGAACACTGAAGCTTTCTTT
>once|TRBV20-1|TRBJ1-3|-
CSARAAQGYTIYF
TGCAGTGCTAGGGCAGCCCAGGGATACACCATATATTTT
>many|TRBV7-8|TRBJ2-5|-
CASSPRRVQETQYF
TGTGCCAGCAGCCCCCGACGGGTTCAAGAGACCCAGTACTTC
>medium-sized|TRBV5-1|TRBJ1-1|-
CASSLGGNTEAFF
TGCGCCAGCAGCCTAGGGGGGAACACTGAAGCTTTCTTT
>few|TRBV6-5|TRBJ1-1|TRBD1
CASSYSPGGAGGTEAFF
TGTGCCAGCAGTTACTCCCCAGGGGGCGCGGGTGGGACTGAAGCTTTCTTT
>-|TRBV4-2|TRBJ2-5|TRBD2
CASSPRTSGGQETQYF
TGTGCCAGCAGCCCTCGGACTAGCGGAGGACAAGAGACCCAGTACTTC
>many|TRBV27|TRBJ2-4|-
CASSLQGPRDIQYF
TGTGCCAGCAGTCTTCAGGGCCCGAGGGACATTCAGTACTTC
>many|TRBV20-1|TRBJ1-5|-
CSARARAGGNQPQHF
TGCAGTGCTAGGGCTAGGGCAGGGGGCAATCAGCCCCAGCATTTT
>few|TRBV5-1|TRBJ1-5|-
CASSPSPGAGQPQHF
TGCGCCAGCAGCCCCTCCCCTGGCGCCGGTCAGCCCCAGCATTTT
>-|TRBV29-1|TRBJ2-3|-
CSVVATADTQYF
TGCAGCGTTGTGGCGACCGCAGATACGCAGTATTTT
>-|TRBV6-1|TRBJ2-7|-
CASSDDWAYGQYF
TGTGCCAGCAGTGATGACTGGGCCTACGGGCAGTACTTC